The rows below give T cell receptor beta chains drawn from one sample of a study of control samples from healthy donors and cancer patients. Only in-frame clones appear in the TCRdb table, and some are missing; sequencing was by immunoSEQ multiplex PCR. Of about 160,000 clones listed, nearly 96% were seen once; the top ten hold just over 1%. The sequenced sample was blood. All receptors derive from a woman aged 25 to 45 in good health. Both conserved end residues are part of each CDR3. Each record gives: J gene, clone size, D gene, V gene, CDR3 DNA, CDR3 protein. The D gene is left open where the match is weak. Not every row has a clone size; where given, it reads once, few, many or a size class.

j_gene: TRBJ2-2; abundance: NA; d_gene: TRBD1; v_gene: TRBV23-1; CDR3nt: TGCGCCAGCAGTCAATCGGTCCCGACAGGGTGGAACACCGGGGAGCTGTTTTTT; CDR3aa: CASSQSVPTGWNTGELFF
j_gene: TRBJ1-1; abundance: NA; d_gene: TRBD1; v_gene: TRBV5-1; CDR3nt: TGCGCCAGCAGCAAGACAGGGGTAGAGAGGACTGAAGCTTTCTTT; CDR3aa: CASSKTGVERTEAFF
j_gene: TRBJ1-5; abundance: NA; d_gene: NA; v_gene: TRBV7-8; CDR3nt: TGTGCCAGCAGCTTAGCGACCGCCGGACTCAATCAGCCCCAGCATTTT; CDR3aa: CASSLATAGLNQPQHF
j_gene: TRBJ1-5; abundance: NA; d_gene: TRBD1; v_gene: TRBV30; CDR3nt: TGTGCCTGGAGCCCACCAGGGGGCGCGGGAGTTCAGCCCCAGCATTTT; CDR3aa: CAWSPPGGAGVQPQHF
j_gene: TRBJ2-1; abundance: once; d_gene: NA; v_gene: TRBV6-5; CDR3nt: TGTGCCAGCAGGGCCACGGGACTCTACAATGAGCAGTTCTTC; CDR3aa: CASRATGLYNEQFF
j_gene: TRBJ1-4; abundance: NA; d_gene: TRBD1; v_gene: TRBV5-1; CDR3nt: TGCGCCAGCAGCTTACAGGGGGCTTTTGGTGAAAAACTGTTTTTT; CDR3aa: CASSLQGAFGEKLFF
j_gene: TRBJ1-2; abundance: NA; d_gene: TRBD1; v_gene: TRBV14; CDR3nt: TGTGCCAGCAGCCAAGGAGGACAGGGGAACTATGGCTACACCTTC; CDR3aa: CASSQGGQGNYGYTF
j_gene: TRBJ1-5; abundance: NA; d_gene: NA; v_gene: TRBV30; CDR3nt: TGTGCCTGGAGTGTACGTTTGATGGAACAGCCCCAGCATTTT; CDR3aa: CAWSVRLMEQPQHF
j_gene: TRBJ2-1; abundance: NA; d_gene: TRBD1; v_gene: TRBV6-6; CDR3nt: TGTGCCAGCAGTATTTCGGACAGGGGCAATGAGCAGTTCTTC; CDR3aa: CASSISDRGNEQFF
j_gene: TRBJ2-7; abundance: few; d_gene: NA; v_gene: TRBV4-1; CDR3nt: TGCGCCAGCAGCCCCTCACCCTTAGCGGAACGCTCCTACGAGCAGTACTTC; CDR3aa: CASSPSPLAERSYEQYF
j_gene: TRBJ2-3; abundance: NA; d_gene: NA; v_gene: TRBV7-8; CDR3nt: TGTGCCAGCAGCTTAGGGAGAGGGACAGATACGCAGTATTTT; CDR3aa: CASSLGRGTDTQYF
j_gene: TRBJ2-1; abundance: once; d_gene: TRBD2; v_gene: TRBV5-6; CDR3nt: TGTGCCAGCAGCTTGGGACTAGCGGGAGCTTACAATGAGCAGTTCTTC; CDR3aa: CASSLGLAGAYNEQFF
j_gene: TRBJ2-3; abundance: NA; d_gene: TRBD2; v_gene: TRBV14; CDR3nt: TGTGCCAGCAGCCAGGAGACTAGCGGGAGAGATACGCAGTATTTT; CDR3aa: CASSQETSGRDTQYF
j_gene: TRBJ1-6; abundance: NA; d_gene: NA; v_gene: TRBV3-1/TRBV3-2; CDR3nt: TGTGCCAGCAGCCGAGGACAGCCTAATTCACCCCTCCACTTT; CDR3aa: CASSRGQPNSPLHF
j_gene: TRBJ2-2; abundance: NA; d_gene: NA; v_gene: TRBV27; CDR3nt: TGTGCCAGCAGTTTATCACACCAGAACACCGGGGAGCTGTTTTTT; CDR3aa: CASSLSHQNTGELFF
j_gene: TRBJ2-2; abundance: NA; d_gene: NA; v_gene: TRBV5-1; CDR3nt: TGCGCCAGCAATCCGGGGGGACAGAACACCGGGGAGCTGTTTTTT; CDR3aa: CASNPGGQNTGELFF
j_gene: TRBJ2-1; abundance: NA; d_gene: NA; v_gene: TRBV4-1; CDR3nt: TGCGCCAGCAGCCAAGTAACAGCGTTTCCGGCGAATGAGCAGTTCTTC; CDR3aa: CASSQVTAFPANEQFF
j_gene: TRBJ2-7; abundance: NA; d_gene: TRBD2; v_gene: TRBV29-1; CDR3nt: TGCAGCGTTGAGGTCTTAGCGGGAGAGCAGTACTTC; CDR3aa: CSVEVLAGEQYF
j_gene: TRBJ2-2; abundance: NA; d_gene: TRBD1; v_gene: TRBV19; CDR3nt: TGTGCCAGTAGTAGGGGACAGCCCTACACCGGGGAGCTGTTTTTT; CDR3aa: CASSRGQPYTGELFF
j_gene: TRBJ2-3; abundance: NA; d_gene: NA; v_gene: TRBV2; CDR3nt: TGTGCCAGCAAGGGCGGGGACACAGATACGCAGTATTTT; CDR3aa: CASKGGDTDTQYF
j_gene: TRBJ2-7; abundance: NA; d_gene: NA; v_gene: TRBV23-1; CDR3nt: TGCGCCAGCAGTCCCGCCGACGGGCCACCCTACGAGCAGTACTTC; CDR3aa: CASSPADGPPYEQYF
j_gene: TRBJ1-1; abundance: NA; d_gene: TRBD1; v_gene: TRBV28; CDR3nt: TGTGCCAGCATCTCAGGGAGGGGGCCTGACACTGAAGCTTTCTTT; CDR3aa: CASISGRGPDTEAFF
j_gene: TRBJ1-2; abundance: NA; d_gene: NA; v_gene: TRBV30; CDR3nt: TGTGCCTGGAGTGTACGGATTGACATCGTGCGGAATGGCTACACCTTC; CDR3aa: CAWSVRIDIVRNGYTF
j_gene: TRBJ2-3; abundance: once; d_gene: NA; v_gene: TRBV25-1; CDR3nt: TGTGCCAGCAGTGATTTACGCGGCACAGATACGCAGTATTTT; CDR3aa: CASSDLRGTDTQYF
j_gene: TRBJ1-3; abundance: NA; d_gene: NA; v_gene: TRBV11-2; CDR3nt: TGTGCCAGCAGCTTATTTCCCGGGGCCCTCTCTGGAAACACCATATATTTT; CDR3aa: CASSLFPGALSGNTIYF
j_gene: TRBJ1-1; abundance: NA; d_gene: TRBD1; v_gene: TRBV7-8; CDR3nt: TGTGCCAGCAGCCCAAGGACAGGGGGATTTGAAGCTTTCTTT; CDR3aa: CASSPRTGGFEAFF
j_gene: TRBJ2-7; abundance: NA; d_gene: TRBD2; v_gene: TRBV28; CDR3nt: TGTGCCAGCAGCAGGGGACTAGCGGAAATCTACGAGCAGTACTTC; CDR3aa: CASSRGLAEIYEQYF
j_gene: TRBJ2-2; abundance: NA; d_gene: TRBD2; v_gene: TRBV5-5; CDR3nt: TGTGCCAGCAGCTTGCGTTCTGGGACTAGCGAGAACACCGGGGAGCTGTTTTTT; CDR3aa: CASSLRSGTSENTGELFF
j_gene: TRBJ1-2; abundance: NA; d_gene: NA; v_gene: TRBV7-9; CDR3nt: TGTGCCAGCACGTTTACGGGGCGTGGAGATGGCTACACCTTC; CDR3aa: CASTFTGRGDGYTF
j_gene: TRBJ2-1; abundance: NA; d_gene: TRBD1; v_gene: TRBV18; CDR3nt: TGTGCCAGCTCACCATTGGGACAGGGTAACAATGAGCAGTTCTTC; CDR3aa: CASSPLGQGNNEQFF
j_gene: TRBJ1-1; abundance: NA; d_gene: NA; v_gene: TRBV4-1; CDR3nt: TGCGCCAGCAGCCCCGGGACACTCACTGAAGCTTTCTTT; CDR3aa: CASSPGTLTEAFF
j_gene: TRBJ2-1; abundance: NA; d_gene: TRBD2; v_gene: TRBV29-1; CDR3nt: TGCAGCGTTGACGACGGGAGGGCCTACAATGAGCAGTTCTTC; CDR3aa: CSVDDGRAYNEQFF
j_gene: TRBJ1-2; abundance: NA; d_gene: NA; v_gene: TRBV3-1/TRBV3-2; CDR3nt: TGTGCCAGCAGCCTAGCCGGGGACGGAGGTGGCTACACCTTC; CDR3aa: CASSLAGDGGGYTF
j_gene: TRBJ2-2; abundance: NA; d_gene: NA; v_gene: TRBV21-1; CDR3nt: TGTGCCAGCAGCAAAGTGATCGCAGGGGGAGTCGGGGAGCTGTTTTTT; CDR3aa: CASSKVIAGGVGELFF
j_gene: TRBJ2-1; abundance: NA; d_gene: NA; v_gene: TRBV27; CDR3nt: TGTGCCAGCAGTCTAAACCCTGGGGGGAGTACCTACAATGAGCAGTTCTTC; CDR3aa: CASSLNPGGSTYNEQFF
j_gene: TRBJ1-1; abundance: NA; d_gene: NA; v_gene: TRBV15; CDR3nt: TGTGCCACCAGCAGAGATCCTGACAACACTGAAGCTTTCTTT; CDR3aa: CATSRDPDNTEAFF
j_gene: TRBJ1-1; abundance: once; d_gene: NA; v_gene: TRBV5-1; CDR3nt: TGCGCCAGCAGCTTGACAGGGATGAACACTGAAGCTTTCTTT; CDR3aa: CASSLTGMNTEAFF
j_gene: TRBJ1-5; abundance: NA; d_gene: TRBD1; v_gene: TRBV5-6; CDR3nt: TGTGCCAGCAGCTTGTGGATAGGACAGGGGGCCGATAGCAATCAGCCCCAGCATTTT; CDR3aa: CASSLWIGQGADSNQPQHF
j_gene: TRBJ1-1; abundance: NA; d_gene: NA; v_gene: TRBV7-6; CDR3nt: TGTGCCAGCAGCGAATACAGTCTGAACACTGAAGCTTTCTTT; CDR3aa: CASSEYSLNTEAFF
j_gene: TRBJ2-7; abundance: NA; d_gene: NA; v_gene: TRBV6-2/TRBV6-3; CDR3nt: TGTGCCAGCAGCCCTTTGCGGGGCCACTCCTACGAGCAGTACTTC; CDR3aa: CASSPLRGHSYEQYF
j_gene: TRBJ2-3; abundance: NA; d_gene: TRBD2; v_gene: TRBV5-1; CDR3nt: TGCGCCAGCTCCAGGGGACTAGCGGGAGGGATACTCACAGATACGCAGTATTTT; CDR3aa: CASSRGLAGGILTDTQYF
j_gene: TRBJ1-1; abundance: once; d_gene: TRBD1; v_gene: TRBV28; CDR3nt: TGTGCCAGCAGTGCCTCGGGACAGGGGGAGGATGAAGCTTTCTTT; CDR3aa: CASSASGQGEDEAFF
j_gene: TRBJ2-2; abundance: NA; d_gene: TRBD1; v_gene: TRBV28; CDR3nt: TGTGCCAGCAGCCAATGGAGACAGGGGACCGGGGAGCTGTTTTTT; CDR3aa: CASSQWRQGTGELFF
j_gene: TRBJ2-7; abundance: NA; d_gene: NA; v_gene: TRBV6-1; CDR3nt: TGTGCCAGCAGTGAACAAGGGGCTCACGACGAGCAGTACTTC; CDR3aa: CASSEQGAHDEQYF
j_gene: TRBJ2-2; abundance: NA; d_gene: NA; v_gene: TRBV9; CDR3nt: TGTGCCAGCAGCGGTGATAGCGGGGAGCTGTTTTTT; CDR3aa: CASSGDSGELFF
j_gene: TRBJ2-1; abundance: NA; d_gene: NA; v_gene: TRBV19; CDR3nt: TGTGCCAGTAGTATAGTACAGGGCGCTGTGGGTGAGCAGTTCTTC; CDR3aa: CASSIVQGAVGEQFF
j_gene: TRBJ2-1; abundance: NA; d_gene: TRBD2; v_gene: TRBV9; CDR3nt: TGTGCCAGCAGCGTCTCTAGCGGGAGGGCCAGTGAGCAGTTCTTC; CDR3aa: CASSVSSGRASEQFF
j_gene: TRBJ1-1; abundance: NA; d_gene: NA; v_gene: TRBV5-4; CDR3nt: TGTGCCAGCAGACCAACAGGGCCCAACACTGAAGCTTTCTTT; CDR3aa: CASRPTGPNTEAFF
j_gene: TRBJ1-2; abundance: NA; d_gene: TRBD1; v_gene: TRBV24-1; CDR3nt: TGTGCCACCAACACACAGGGGAGTGGCTACACCTTC; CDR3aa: CATNTQGSGYTF
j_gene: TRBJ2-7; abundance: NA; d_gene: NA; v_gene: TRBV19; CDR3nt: TGTGCCAGTGCCTCCTGGGGGCCCCCCTACGAGCAGTACTTC; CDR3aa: CASASWGPPYEQYF
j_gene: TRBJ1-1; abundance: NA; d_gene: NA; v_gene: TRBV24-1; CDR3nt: TGTGCCACCAGTGATTGGGACACTGAAGCTTTCTTT; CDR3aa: CATSDWDTEAFF
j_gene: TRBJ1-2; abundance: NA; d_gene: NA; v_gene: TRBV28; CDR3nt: TGTGCCAGCAGTTCTGTGGGAGGCTACACCTTC; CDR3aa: CASSSVGGYTF
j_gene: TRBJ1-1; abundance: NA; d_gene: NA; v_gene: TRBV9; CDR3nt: TGTGCCAGCAGCGCCCAGGACCGCCTGAACACTGAAGCTTTCTTT; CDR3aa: CASSAQDRLNTEAFF
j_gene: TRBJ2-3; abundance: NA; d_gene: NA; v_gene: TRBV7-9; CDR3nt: TGTGCCAGCAGCTTAGTACCTCAACTAGGAGGAACAGATACGCAGTATTTT; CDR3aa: CASSLVPQLGGTDTQYF